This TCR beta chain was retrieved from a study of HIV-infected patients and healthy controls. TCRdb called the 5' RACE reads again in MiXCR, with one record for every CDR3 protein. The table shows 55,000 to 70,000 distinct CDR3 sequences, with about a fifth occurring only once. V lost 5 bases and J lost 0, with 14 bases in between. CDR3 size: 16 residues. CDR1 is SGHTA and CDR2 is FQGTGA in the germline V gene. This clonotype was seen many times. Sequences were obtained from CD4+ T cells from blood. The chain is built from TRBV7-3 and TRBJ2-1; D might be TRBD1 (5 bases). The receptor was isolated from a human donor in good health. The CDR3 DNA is TGTGCCAGCAGCCCGCAGGGCCAGAGCTCCTACAATGAGCAGTTCTTC. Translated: CASSPQGQSSYNEQFF.